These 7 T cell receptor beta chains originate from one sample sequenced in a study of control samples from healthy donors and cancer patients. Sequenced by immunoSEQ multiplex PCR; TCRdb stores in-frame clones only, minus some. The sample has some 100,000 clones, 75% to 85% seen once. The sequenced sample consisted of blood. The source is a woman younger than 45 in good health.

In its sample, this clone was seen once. The chain's CDR3 is CASRLGQGSLDYGYTF. CDR3 bases: TGTGCCAGCAGACTCGGACAGGGCAGTTTAGACTATGGCTACACCTTC. The rearrangement links TRBV5-4 to TRBJ1-2, with TRBD1 matching over 8 bases. The CDR3 has 16 residues. Germline V gene data show CDR1 as SGHNT and CDR2 as YYREEE (reference sequence). Trimming removed 5 bases from V and 3 bases from J; junction bases left unmatched: 12.

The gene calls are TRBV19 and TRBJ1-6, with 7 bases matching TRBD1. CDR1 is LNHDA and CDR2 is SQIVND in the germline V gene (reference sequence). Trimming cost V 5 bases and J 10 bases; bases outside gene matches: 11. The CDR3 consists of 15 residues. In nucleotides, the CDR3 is TGTGCCAGTAGTTTGTATTGGACAGGCGACTCACCCCTCCACTTT. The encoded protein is CASSLYWTGDSPLHF.

In DNA form, the CDR3 reads TGCGCCAGCAACGAGGGCTCCTACAATGAGCAGTTCTTC. This sequence encodes CASNEGSYNEQFF. This sequence joins TRBV10-2 and TRBJ2-1, with D possibly matching TRBD2 (5 bases). The CDR3 loop spans 13 amino acids. From germline, CDR1 is WSHSY and CDR2 SAAADI. Trimming took off 7 bases at V and 0 bases at J, with 7 bases between the two ends.

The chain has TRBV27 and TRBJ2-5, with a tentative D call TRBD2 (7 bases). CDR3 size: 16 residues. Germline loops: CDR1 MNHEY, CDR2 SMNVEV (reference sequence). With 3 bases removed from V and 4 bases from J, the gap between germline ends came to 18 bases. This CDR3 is CASSFAGGAWLETQYF. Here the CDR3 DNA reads TGTGCCAGCAGTTTTGCTGGGGGGGCCTGGTTAGAGACCCAGTACTTC.

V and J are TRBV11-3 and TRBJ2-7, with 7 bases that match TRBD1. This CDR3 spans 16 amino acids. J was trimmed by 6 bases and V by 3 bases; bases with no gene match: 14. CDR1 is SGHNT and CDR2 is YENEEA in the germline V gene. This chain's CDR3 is CASSFMTGTEPLEQYF. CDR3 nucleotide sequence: TGTGCCAGCAGCTTTATGACCGGGACAGAACCCCTCGAGCAGTACTTC.

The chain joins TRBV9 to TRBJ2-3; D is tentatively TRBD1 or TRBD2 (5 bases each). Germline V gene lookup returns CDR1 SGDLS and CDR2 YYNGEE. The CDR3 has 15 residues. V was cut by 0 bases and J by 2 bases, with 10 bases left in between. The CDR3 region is CASSVEGDPTDTQYF. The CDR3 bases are TGTGCCAGCAGCGTAGAAGGGGACCCCACAGATACGCAGTATTTT.

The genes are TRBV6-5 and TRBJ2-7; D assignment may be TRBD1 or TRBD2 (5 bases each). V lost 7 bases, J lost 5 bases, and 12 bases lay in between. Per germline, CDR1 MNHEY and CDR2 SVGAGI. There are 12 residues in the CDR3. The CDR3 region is CASNRQGHEQYF. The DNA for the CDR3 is TGTGCCAGCAACCGGCAGGGACACGAGCAGTACTTC.